This T cell receptor beta chain was sequenced for a study of cytomegalovirus exposure and HLA in healthy donors. PCR used 60 Vbeta primers and 13 Jbeta primers. The repertoire was sequenced with immunoSEQ multiplex PCR; TCRdb's copy has only in-frame clones and lacks some. The sample lists some 71,000 clones, 55% to 80% occurring once. The table lists this clone with a few counts. Losses at the gene ends were 10 bases for V and 3 bases for J; bases not matched to a gene: 7. This CDR3 spans 14 amino acids. CDR1 and CDR2 (germline): MNHEY, SVGAGI. The sequence was collected from a man aged 35 to 55 in good health and CMV-seropositive. The chain joins TRBV6-5 to TRBJ2-2, with 8 nucleotides matching TRBD2. The sample taken for sequencing was PBMCs. CDR3 nucleotide sequence: TGTGCCATCCGTCGGGAGGGGGACACCGGGGAGCTGTTTTTT. This gives the protein CAIRREGDTGELFF.